A single sample is the source of the 4 T cell receptor beta chains below, sequenced in a study of blood T cells in healthy people across ages. A second PCR, run for 7 to 11 cycles, used a sample-barcoded 5' primer plus a J-beta primer mix. MiXCR, applied by TCRdb to the 5' RACE reads, yields one record per CDR3 protein. The sample lists about 1.8 million distinct CDR3 sequences, approximately 50% seen once, with roughly 2.1% in the top ten. Sequencing was carried out using blood. These receptors all stem from a woman between 35 and 50 years old in good health.

Written as DNA, the CDR3 is TGTGCCAGCAGTTCTGGGGGCGCAAAGACCCAGTACTTC. This codes for CASSSGGAKTQYF. The chain uses TRBV28 and TRBJ2-5; D possibly corresponds to TRBD1 (6 bases). This CDR3 spans 13 amino acids. V dropped 4 bases and J dropped 6 bases, with 12 bases sitting between them. Germline CDR1 reads MDHEN; CDR2 reads SYDVKM.

The genes are TRBV28 and TRBJ1-2; D gene unclear. Trimming took off 5 bases at V and 8 bases at J, with 21 bases between the two ends. This CDR3 region has 15 residues. CDR1 MDHEN and CDR2 SYDVKM come from the germline V gene. CDR3 protein: CASSPPDGELEGYTF. The CDR3 bases are TGTGCCAGCAGTCCTCCGGACGGAGAGCTTGAGGGCTACACCTTC.

In regard to this clonotype: The junction differs from germline at one of its ends, possibly a read error. The rearrangement links TRBV20-1 to TRBJ2-5, with 14 bases matching TRBD2. The CDR3 runs 18 residues. Germline CDR1 reads DFQATT; CDR2 reads SNEGSKA (reference sequence). CDR3 residues: CSATGTSGSTTKGETRYF. The CDR3 nucleotides read TGCAGTGCAACCGGGACTAGCGGGAGTACCACCAAAGGAGAGACCCGGTACTTC.

This clonotype was observed once. The chain recombines TRBV4-1 with TRBJ2-1, with D possibly being TRBD2 (7 bases). Between the trimmed V and J ends, which lost 4 bases and 5 bases, there was a span of 18 bases. Germline CDR1 reads MGHRA; CDR2 reads YSYEKL. The CDR3 contains 16 residues. The DNA for the CDR3 is TGCGCCAGCAGCCGAGATCCGGGGGGCGTTGACAATGAGCAGTTCTTC. It codes for CASSRDPGGVDNEQFF.